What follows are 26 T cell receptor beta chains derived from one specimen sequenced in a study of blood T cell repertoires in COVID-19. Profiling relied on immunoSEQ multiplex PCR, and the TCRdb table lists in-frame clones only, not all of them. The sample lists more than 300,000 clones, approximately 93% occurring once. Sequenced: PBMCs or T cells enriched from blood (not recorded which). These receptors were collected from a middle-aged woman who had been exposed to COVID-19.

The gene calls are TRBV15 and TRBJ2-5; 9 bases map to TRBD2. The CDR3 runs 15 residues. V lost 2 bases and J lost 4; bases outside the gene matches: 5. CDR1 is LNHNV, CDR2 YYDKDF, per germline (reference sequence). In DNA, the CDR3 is TGTGCCACCAGCAGATCCCTGGGACTAGCAGAGACCCAGTACTTC. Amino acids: CATSRSLGLAETQYF. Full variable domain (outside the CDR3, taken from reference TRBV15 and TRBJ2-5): DAMVIQNPRYQVTQFGKPVTLSCSQTLNHNVMYWYQQKSSQAPKLLFHYYDKDFNNEADTPDNFQSRRPNTSFCFLDIRSPGLGDTAMYLCATSRSLGLAETQYFGPGTRLLVL.

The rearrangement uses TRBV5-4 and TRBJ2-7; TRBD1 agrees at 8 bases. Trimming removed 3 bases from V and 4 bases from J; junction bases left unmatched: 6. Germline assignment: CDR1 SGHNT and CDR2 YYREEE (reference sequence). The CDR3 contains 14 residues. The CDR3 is CASSSDRDAYEQYF. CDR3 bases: TGTGCCAGCAGCTCGGACAGGGACGCGTACGAGCAGTACTTC.

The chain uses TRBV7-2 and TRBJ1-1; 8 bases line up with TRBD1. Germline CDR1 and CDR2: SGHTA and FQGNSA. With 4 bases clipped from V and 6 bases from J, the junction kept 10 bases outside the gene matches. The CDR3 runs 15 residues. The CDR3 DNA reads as TGTGCCAGCAGCTCGACTCGGACAGGGTTGGCTGAAGCTTTCTTT. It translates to CASSSTRTGLAEAFF.

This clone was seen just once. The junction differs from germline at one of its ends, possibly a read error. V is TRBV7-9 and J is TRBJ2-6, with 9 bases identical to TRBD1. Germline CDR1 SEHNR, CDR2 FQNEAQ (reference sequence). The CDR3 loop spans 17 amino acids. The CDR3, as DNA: TGTGCCAGCAGCTGGGGACAGGGAAACTCTGCGGCCAACGTCCTGACTTTC. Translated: CASSWGQGNSAANVLTF.

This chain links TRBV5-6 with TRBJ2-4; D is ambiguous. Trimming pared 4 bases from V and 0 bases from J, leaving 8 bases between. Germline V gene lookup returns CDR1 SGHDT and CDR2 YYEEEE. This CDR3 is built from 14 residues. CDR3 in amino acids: CASSPRLAKNIQYF. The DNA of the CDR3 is TGTGCCAGCAGCCCGAGGCTAGCCAAAAACATTCAGTACTTC. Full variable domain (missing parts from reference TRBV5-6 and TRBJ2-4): DAGVTQSPTHLIKTRGQQVTLRCSPKSGHDTVSWYQQALGQGPQFIFQYYEEEERQRGNFPDRFSGHQFPNYSSELNVNALLLGDSALYLCASSPRLAKNIQYFGAGTRLSVL.

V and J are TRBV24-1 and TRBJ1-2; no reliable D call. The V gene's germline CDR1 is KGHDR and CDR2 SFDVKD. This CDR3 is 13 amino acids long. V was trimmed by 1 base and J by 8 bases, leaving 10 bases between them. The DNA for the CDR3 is TGTGCCACCAGTGATTTTGGCGGCTGGGGCTACACCTTC. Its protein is CATSDFGGWGYTF.

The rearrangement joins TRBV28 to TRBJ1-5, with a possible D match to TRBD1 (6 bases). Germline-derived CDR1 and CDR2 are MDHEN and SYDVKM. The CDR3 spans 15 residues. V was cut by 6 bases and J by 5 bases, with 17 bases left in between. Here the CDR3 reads CASSQVRQADQPQHF. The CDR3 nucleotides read TGTGCCAGCAGCCAAGTTAGACAGGCTGATCAGCCCCAGCATTTT.

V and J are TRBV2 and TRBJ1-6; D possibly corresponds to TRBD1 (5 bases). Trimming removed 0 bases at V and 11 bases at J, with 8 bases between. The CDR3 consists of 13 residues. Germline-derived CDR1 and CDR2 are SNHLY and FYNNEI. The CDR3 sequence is CASSEAARAPLHF. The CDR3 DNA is TGTGCCAGCAGTGAAGCGGCCAGGGCACCCCTCCACTTT.

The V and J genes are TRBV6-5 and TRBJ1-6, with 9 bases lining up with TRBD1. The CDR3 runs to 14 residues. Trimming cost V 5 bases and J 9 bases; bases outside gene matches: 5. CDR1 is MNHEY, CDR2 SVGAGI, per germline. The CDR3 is CASSQTGGGSPLHF. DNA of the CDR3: TGTGCCAGCAGTCAGACAGGGGGTGGTTCACCCCTCCACTTT.

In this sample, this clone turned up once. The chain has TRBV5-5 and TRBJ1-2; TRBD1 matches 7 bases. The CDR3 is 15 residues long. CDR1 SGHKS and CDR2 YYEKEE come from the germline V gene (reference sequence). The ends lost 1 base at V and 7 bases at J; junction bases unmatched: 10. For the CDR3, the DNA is TGTGCCAGCAGCTTGAACTTGGAGGGGGCGCGTGGCTACACCTTC. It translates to CASSLNLEGARGYTF.

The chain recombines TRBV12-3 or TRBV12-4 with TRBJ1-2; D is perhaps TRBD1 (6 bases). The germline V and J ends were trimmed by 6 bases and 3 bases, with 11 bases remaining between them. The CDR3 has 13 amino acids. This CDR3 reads CASRETGDYGYTF. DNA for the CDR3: TGTGCCAGCAGGGAGACAGGAGACTATGGCTACACCTTC.

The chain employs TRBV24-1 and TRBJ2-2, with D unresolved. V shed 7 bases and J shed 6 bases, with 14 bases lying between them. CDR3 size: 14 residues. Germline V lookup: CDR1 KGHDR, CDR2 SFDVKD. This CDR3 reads CATRESGRSGELFF. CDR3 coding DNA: TGTGCCACCAGGGAATCAGGCCGATCCGGGGAGCTGTTTTTT.

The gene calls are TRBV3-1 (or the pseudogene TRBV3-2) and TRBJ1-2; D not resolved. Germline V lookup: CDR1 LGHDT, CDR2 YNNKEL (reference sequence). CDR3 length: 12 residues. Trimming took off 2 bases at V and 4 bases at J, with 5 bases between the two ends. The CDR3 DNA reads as TGTGCCAGCAGCCAACAGCGCTATGGCTACACCTTC. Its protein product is CASSQQRYGYTF.

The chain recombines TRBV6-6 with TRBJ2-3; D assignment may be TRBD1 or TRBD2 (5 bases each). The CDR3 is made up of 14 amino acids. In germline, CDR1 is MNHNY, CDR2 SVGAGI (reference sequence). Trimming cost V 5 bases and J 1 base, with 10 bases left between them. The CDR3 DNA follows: TGTGCCAGCAGTCGGGGCATCCGCACAGATACGCAGTATTTT. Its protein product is CASSRGIRTDTQYF.

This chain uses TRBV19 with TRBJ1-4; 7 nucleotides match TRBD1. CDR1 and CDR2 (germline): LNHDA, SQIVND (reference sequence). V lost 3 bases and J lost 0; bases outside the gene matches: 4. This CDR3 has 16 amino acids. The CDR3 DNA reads TGTGCCAGTAGTATGGACAGGATAGCAACTAATGAAAAACTGTTTTTT. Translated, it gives CASSMDRIATNEKLFF.

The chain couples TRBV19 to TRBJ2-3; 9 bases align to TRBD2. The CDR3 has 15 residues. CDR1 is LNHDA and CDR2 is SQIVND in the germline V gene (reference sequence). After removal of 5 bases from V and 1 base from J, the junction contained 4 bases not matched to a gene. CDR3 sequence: CASSWRGGGTDTQYF. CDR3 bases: TGTGCCAGTAGTTGGCGCGGGGGGGGCACAGATACGCAGTATTTT.

In DNA, the CDR3 is TGTGCCAGCAGTTACTCGCGCAGGGTAAGTTATGGCTACACCTTC. Translated: CASSYSRRVSYGYTF. This chain connects TRBV6-5 to TRBJ1-2; a weak D match, TRBD1 (5 bases). Looked up from germline, CDR1 is MNHEY and CDR2 is SVGAGI. Deletions cut 0 bases from V and 5 bases from J, with 13 bases between. The length of the CDR3 is 15 residues.

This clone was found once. This CDR3 reads CASGARQAKNIQYF. The CDR3 bases are TGTGCCAGTGGGGCCAGGCAAGCCAAAAACATTCAGTACTTC. This chain joins TRBV19 and TRBJ2-4, with D perhaps matching TRBD1 (5 bases). The CDR3 loop spans 14 amino acids. V shed 8 bases and J shed 0 bases, with 11 bases lying between them. Germline CDR1 and CDR2: LNHDA and SQIVND (reference sequence).

CDR3 in DNA: TGTGCCAGCAGCTTAGGCGGGGGCCCTATTAAAGAGCAGTTCTTC. Protein: CASSLGGGPIKEQFF. The chain uses TRBV7-3 and TRBJ2-1; D perhaps matches TRBD2 (7 bases). CDR1 is SGHTA and CDR2 is FQGTGA in the germline V gene. This CDR3 region has 15 residues. V was shortened by 2 bases and J by 10 bases, with 18 bases between the two germline ends.

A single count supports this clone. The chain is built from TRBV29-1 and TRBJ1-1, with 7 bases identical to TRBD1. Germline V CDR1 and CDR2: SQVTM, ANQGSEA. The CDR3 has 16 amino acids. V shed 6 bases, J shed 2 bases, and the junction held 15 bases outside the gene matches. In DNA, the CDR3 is TGCAGCGTCCTCGGGGGAGGACAGGTCGCTAACACTGAAGCTTTCTTT. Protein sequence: CSVLGGGQVANTEAFF.

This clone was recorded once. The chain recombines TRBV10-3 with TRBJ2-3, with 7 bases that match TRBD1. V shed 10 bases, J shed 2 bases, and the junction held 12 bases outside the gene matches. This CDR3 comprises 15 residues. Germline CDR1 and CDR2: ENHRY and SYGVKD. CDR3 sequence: CATLGGQLLTDTQYF. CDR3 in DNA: TGTGCCACCCTAGGGGGCCAGTTACTCACAGATACGCAGTATTTT.

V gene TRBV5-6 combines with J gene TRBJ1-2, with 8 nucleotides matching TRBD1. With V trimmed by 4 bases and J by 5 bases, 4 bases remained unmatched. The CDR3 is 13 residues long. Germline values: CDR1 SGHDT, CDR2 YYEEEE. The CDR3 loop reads CASSRQGKYGYTF. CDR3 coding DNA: TGTGCCAGCAGCAGACAGGGGAAATATGGCTACACCTTC.

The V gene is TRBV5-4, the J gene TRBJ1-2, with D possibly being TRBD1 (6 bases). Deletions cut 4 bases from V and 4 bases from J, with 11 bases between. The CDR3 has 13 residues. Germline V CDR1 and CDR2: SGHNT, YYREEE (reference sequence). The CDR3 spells CASSTTGGYGYTF. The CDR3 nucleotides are TGTGCCAGCAGCACGACAGGAGGCTATGGCTACACCTTC. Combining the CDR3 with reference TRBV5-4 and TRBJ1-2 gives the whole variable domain ETGVTQSPTHLIKTRGQQVTLRCSSQSGHNTVSWYQQALGQGPQFIFQYYREEENGRGNFPPRFSGLQFPNYSSELNVNALELDDSALYLCASSTTGGYGYTFGSGTRLTVV.

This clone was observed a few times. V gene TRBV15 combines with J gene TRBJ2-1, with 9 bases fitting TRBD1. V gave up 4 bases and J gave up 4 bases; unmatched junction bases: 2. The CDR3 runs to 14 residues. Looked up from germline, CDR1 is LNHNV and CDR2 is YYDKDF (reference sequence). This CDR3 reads CATSTGTGYNEQFF. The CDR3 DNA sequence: TGTGCCACCAGCACCGGGACAGGGTACAATGAGCAGTTCTTC.

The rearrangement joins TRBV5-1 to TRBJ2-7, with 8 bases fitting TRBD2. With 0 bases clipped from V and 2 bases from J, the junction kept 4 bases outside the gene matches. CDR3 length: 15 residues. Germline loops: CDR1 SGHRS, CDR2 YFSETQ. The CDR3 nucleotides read TGCGCCAGCAGCTTGGCGGGGGGGTCTACCTACGAGCAGTACTTC. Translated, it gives CASSLAGGSTYEQYF. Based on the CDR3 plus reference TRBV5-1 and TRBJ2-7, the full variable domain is KAGVTQTPRYLIKTRGQQVTLSCSPISGHRSVSWYQQTPGQGLQFLFEYFSETQRNKGNFPGRFSGRQFSNSRSEMNVSTLELGDSALYLCASSLAGGSTYEQYFGPGTRLTVT.

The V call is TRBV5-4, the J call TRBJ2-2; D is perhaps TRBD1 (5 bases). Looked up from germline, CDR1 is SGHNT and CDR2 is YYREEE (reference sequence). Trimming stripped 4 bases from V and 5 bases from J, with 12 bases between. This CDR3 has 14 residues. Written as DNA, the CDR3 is TGTGCCAGCAGCCATGCAGGGCTTACCGGGGAGCTGTTTTTT. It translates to CASSHAGLTGELFF.